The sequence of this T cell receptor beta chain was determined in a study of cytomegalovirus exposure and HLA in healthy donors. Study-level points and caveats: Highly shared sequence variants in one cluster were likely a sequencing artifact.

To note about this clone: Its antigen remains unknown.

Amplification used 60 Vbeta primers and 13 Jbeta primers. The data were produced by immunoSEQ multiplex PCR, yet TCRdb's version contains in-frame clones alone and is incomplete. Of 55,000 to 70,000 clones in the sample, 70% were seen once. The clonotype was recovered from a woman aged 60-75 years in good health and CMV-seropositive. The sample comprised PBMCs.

CDR3 DNA: TGTGCCAGCAGTTGGGGACTAGCGGGCCCCTACGAGCAGTACTTC. Translating it yields CASSWGLAGPYEQYF. The chain couples TRBV28 to TRBJ2-7; 12 nucleotides match TRBD2. This CDR3 contains 15 residues. Germline-derived CDR1 and CDR2 are MDHEN and SYDVKM. Trimming removed 4 bases from V and 2 bases from J; junction bases left unmatched: 3.